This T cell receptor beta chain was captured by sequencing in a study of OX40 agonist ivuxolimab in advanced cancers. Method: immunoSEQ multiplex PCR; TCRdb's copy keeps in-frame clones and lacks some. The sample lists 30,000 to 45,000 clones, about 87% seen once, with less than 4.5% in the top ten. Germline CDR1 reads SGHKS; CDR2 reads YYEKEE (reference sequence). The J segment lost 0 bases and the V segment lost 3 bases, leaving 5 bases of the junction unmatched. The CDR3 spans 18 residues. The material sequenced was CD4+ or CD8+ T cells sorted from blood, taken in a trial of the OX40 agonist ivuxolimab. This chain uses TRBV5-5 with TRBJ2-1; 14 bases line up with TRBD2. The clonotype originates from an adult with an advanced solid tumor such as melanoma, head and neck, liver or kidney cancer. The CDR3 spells CASSSGLAGGSSYNEQFF. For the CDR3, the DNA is TGTGCCAGCAGCTCTGGACTAGCGGGGGGAAGCTCCTACAATGAGCAGTTCTTC. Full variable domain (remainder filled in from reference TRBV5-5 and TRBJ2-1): DAGVTQSPTHLIKTRGQQVTLRCSPISGHKSVSWYQQVLGQGPQFIFQYYEKEERGRGNFPDRFSARQFPNYSSELNVNALLLGDSALYLCASSSGLAGGSSYNEQFFGPGTRLTVL.